This TCR beta chain was obtained from a study of beta chain features in type 1 diabetes. Reverse transcription of all isolated RNA meant that expressed TCRB transcripts were sequenced. Sequencing was performed with immunoSEQ multiplex PCR; in TCRdb, only in-frame clones are kept and a portion is missing. The sample shows about 240,000 clones, about 15% of them seen only once. Study-wide findings and caveats: TCRB CDR3s from Type 1 diabetes patients were moderately but significantly shorter in all four CD4+ subsets.

As concerns this clone: The antigen is unknown. This same CDR3 is encoded by further DNA sequences in the sample.

Germline loops: CDR1 SGDLS, CDR2 YYNGEE. The CDR3 spans 15 residues. V was pared by 0 bases and J by 0 bases, with 0 bases of the junction left unmatched. Input material: naive CD4+ T cells from blood. The chain is built from TRBV9 and TRBJ2-4; TRBD1 matches 7 bases. The receptor was derived from a young man with type 1 diabetes. CDR3 sequence reads: CASSVGTGAKNIQYF. The CDR3 coding sequence is TGTGCCAGCAGCGTAGGGACAGGAGCCAAAAACATTCAGTACTTC.